This T cell receptor (beta chain) was sequenced during a study of T cell responses to AZD1222 COVID-19 vaccine. Overall study findings and caveats: Variant regions that are unmutated are reportedly the target of nearly half of spike-specific TCRs. Clonal diversity was possibly underestimated; the donors were predominantly white British and more often female.

Data came from immunoSEQ multiplex PCR; TCRdb stores just in-frame clones and leaves some out. The sample includes about 170,000 clones, around nine tenths of them seen just once. This clone turned up a few times. Its antigen is as yet unknown. CDR1 and CDR2 from the germline V gene are MGHDK and SYGVNS. The CDR3 runs 15 residues. V lost 4 bases and J lost 0, with 10 bases in between. This sequence originates from an adult who received the AZD1222 COVID-19 vaccine. This specimen consisted of peripheral blood, obtained 28 days after the second AZD1222 dose. The chain links TRBV25-1 to TRBJ1-3; D is unclear. DNA of the CDR3: TGTGCCAGCAGTGGACCGGGTTCCTCTGGAAACACCATATATTTT. Translating gives CASSGPGSSGNTIYF.